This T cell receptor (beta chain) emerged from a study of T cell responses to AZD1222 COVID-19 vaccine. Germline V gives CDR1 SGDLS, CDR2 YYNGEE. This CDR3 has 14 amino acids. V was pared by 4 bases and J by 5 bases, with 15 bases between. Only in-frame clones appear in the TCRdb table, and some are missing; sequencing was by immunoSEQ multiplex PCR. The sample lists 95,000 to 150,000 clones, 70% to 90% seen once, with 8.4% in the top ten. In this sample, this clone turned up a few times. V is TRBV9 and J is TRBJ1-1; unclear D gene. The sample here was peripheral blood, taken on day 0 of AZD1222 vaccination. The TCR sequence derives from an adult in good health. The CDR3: CASSPRFGGTEAFF. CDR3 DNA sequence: TGTGCCAGCAGCCCCCGATTCGGTGGGACTGAAGCTTTCTTT.